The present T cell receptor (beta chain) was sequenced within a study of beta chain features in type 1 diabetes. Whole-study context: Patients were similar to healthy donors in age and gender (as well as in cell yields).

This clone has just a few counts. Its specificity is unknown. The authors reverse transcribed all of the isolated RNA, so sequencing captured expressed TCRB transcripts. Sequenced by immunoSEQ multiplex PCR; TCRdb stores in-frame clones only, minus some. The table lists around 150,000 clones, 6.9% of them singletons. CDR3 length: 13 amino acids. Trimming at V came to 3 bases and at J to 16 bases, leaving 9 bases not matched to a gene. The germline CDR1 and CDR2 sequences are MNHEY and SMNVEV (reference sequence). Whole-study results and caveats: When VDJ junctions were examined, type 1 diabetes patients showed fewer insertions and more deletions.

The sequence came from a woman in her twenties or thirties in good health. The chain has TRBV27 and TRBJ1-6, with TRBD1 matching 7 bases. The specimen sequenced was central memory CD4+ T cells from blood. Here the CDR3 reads CASSFRQGGSLHF. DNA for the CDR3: TGTGCCAGCAGTTTTCGACAGGGAGGATCACTCCACTTT.